Shown below are 7 T cell receptor beta chains from a single sample sequenced in a study of identical twins. TCRdb called the 5' RACE reads again in MiXCR, with one record for every CDR3 protein. The sample lists approximately 500,000 distinct CDR3 sequences, 24% seen once, with 2.9% in the top ten. These data also featured in a second study, about T cells expressing NK-cell markers.

Sequenced: CD4+ T cells sorted from blood. Source of these receptors: a woman aged 18-35 years in good health.

The chain is built from TRBV20-1 and TRBJ1-1; D uncertain. Germline lookup yields CDR1 DFQATT and CDR2 SNEGSKA (reference sequence). The CDR3 has 15 amino acids. V was cut by 3 bases and J by 2 bases, with 16 bases left in between. The CDR3 DNA follows: TGCAGTGCTAGTCTCCCGGGTCGAGGTAACACTGAAGCTTTCTTT. Protein: CSASLPGRGNTEAFF.

This clonotype has more than one count but fewer than ten. The chain uses TRBV20-1 and TRBJ1-2; no definite D call. The CDR3 is made up of 13 amino acids. Germline CDR1 is DFQATT and CDR2 is SNEGSKA (reference sequence). V was pared by 5 bases and J by 0 bases, with 10 bases between. The DNA for the CDR3 is TGCAGTGCTCTCCGGGAGACTAACTATGGCTACACCTTC. This codes for CSALRETNYGYTF.

This chain uses TRBV12-3 or TRBV12-4 with TRBJ1-2; 11 bases line up with TRBD1. After removal of 3 bases from V and 3 bases from J, the junction contained 3 bases not matched to a gene. The length of the CDR3 is 15 residues. The CDR3, as DNA: TGTGCCAGCAGTTTCGGGACAGGGGGTTACTATGGCTACACCTTC. Amino acid sequence: CASSFGTGGYYGYTF.

This clonotype came up a few times. J is TRBJ1-2 and V is TRBV12-3 or TRBV12-4; D is uncertain. V was pared by 6 bases and J by 1 base, with 3 bases between. This CDR3 comprises 11 residues. The CDR3 nucleotides read TGTGCCAGCAGGAGTAACTATGGCTACACCTTC. Translated, it gives CASRSNYGYTF.

J is TRBJ2-1 and V is TRBV11-2, with 13 bases that match TRBD2. This CDR3 contains 18 residues. From germline, CDR1 is SGHAT and CDR2 FQNNGV. Trimming cost V 2 bases and J 6 bases; bases outside gene matches: 10. This CDR3 is CASSLPPRTSGGPNEQFF. The CDR3 DNA reads TGTGCCAGCAGCTTACCTCCCCGGACTAGCGGGGGCCCCAATGAGCAGTTCTTC.

The rearrangement uses TRBV6-5 and TRBJ2-1; TRBD2 aligns across 10 bases. Trimming removed 6 bases from V and 2 bases from J; junction bases left unmatched: 4. The CDR3 covers 15 residues. Germline V CDR1 and CDR2: MNHEY, SVGAGI. The CDR3 DNA follows: TGTGCCAGCAGCTTTACTAGCGGGGCCTACAATGAGCAGTTCTTC. Its translation: CASSFTSGAYNEQFF.

The chain employs TRBV29-1 and TRBJ2-2, with D tentatively TRBD2 (6 bases). The CDR3 is 12 amino acids. Looked up from germline, CDR1 is SQVTM and CDR2 is ANQGSEA. Trimming left V 8 bases short and J 4 bases short, with 11 bases between. CDR3 coding DNA: TGCAGCCTCCGGCGGGGCACCGGGGAGCTGTTTTTT. This gives the protein CSLRRGTGELFF.